Presented here are 17 T cell receptor beta chains from one specimen sequenced in a study of identical twins. TCRdb re-derived calls from the 5' RACE reads in MiXCR, one entry per CDR3 protein. The sample contains around 1.7 million distinct CDR3 sequences, roughly 35% of which appear only once. The material sequenced was cord blood. Receptor source: a newborn girl in good health.

Only a few counts were recorded for this clonotype. The J gene is TRBJ2-3, the V gene TRBV12-3 or TRBV12-4, with 7 bases identical to TRBD1. This CDR3 comprises 16 residues. The V segment lost 3 bases and the J segment 0 bases; nucleotides outside the gene matches: 6. CDR3 protein: CASSFQTGFSTDTQYF. CDR3 sequence (DNA): TGTGCCAGCAGTTTCCAGACAGGGTTTAGCACAGATACGCAGTATTTT.

This clonotype was seen only a few times. The chain is built from TRBV29-1 and TRBJ2-2; 8 positions agree with TRBD2. Trimming removed 6 bases from V and 5 bases from J; junction bases left unmatched: 8. The CDR3 spans 14 residues. Germline assignment: CDR1 SQVTM and CDR2 ANQGSEA. The CDR3: CSVLRGGRTGELFF. The CDR3 DNA sequence: TGCAGCGTATTACGGGGGGGCCGGACCGGGGAGCTGTTTTTT.

This clonotype showed up just once. The chain links TRBV24-1 to TRBJ2-1; TRBD2 agrees at 10 bases. There are 16 residues in the CDR3. After removal of 1 base from V and 5 bases from J, the junction contained 4 bases not matched to a gene. Germline V CDR1 and CDR2: KGHDR, SFDVKD. This CDR3 reads CATSDFGTSANNEQFF. The DNA for the CDR3 is TGTGCCACCAGTGATTTCGGGACTAGCGCGAACAATGAGCAGTTCTTC.

The rearrangement links TRBV20-1 to TRBJ1-4; tentative D call: TRBD1 (6 bases). Germline CDR1 DFQATT, CDR2 SNEGSKA (reference sequence). Trimming cost V 5 bases and J 8 bases, with 18 bases left between them. CDR3 length equals 14 residues. CDR3 in amino acids: CSAPRGPGREKLFF. As DNA, the CDR3 is TGCAGTGCTCCCAGGGGACCGGGTCGCGAAAAACTGTTTTTT.

As to this clonotype: An end of the junction does not agree with germline; a read error may underlie this. J is TRBJ2-1 and V is TRBV19, with a tentative D call TRBD1 (6 bases). Germline values: CDR1 LNHDA, CDR2 SQIVND (reference sequence). The CDR3 extends over 16 amino acids. CDR3 in DNA: TGTACCAGTAGTATTCTGGACAGTTCCTCCTACAATGAGCAGTTCTTC. Translation: CTSSILDSSSYNEQFF. Full variable domain (rest looked up from reference TRBV19 and TRBJ2-1): DGGITQSPKYLFRKEGQNVTLSCEQNLNHDAMYWYRQDPGQGLRLIYYSQIVNDFQKGDIAEGYSVSREKKESFPLTVTSAQKNPTAFYLCTSSILDSSSYNEQFFGPGTRLTVL.

The chain couples TRBV5-1 to TRBJ2-2; D possibly corresponds to TRBD2 (5 bases). The germline V and J ends were trimmed by 0 bases and 2 bases, with 11 bases remaining between them. Germline assignment: CDR1 SGHRS and CDR2 YFSETQ. The CDR3 is made up of 16 amino acids. CDR3 sequence (DNA): TGCGCCAGCAGCTTGGTGAGCGGTTTTAACACCGGGGAGCTGTTTTTT. This translates into CASSLVSGFNTGELFF.

This clonotype was found a few times. V is TRBV21-1 and J is TRBJ1-6; the DNA was not compared with TRBD1, the D call given in the table. TRBV21-1 is reported as a pseudogene. CDR3 length: 17 amino acids. The CDR3 nucleotides are TGTGCCAGCAGCAAAGTAAGGCAGGGAGAGAATAATTCACCCCTCCACTTT. This encodes CASSKVRQGENNSPLHF.

This clonotype has only a few counts. A much larger clone sits a single nucleotide away, making a read error possible. CDR3 region: CACSLHSNEQFF. The CDR3 DNA sequence: TGTGCCTGCAGTTTACATTCCAATGAGCAGTTCTTC. The gene calls are TRBV12-3 or TRBV12-4 and TRBJ2-1; D ambiguous. CDR3 length equals 12 residues.

This clonotype was counted a few times. This rearrangement joins TRBV28 to TRBJ2-1; D is ambiguous. The length of the CDR3 is 12 residues. Trimming took 1 base from V and 5 from J, leaving 3 bases between them. Germline CDR1 and CDR2: MDHEN and SYDVKM. Here the CDR3 DNA reads TGTGCCAGCAGTTTATTGCACAATGAGCAGTTCTTC. This codes for CASSLLHNEQFF.

The chain employs TRBV10-3 and TRBJ1-5; unclear D gene. Germline CDR1 reads ENHRY; CDR2 reads SYGVKD. This CDR3 region has 13 residues. Trimming took 4 bases from V and 3 from J, leaving 7 bases between them. The CDR3 region has the DNA TGTGCCATCAGTGTGGCTGACAATCAGCCCCAGCATTTT. It is translated as CAISVADNQPQHF.

This clonotype has a handful of counts. CDR3 in amino acids: CSVDGISDYGYTF. DNA of the CDR3: TGCAGCGTTGATGGTATATCGGACTATGGCTACACCTTC. V and J are TRBV29-1 and TRBJ1-2; D is unresolved. Germline CDR1 reads SQVTM; CDR2 reads ANQGSEA. This CDR3 is built from 13 residues. The V end lost 3 bases, the J end lost 3 bases, and 11 bases lay between the germline ends.

This clonotype came up a few times. The chain employs TRBV29-1 and TRBJ2-7; 11 bases align to TRBD2. The CDR3 extends over 12 amino acids. V lost 6 bases, J lost 2 bases, and 0 bases stayed unmatched. CDR1 is SQVTM and CDR2 is ANQGSEA in the germline V gene. The CDR3 sequence is CSVGLAAYEQYF. The CDR3 DNA reads as TGCAGCGTGGGACTAGCGGCCTACGAGCAGTACTTC.

This chain uses TRBV27 with TRBJ2-3; the D gene is possibly TRBD2 (6 bases). CDR3 length equals 15 residues. Trimming shortened V by 5 bases and J by 1 base, and 13 bases separated the two germline ends. CDR1 and CDR2 (germline): MNHEY, SMNVEV (reference sequence). The CDR3 bases are TGTGCCAGCAGTAAGACGGGACTCCGCACAGATACGCAGTATTTT. Translating it yields CASSKTGLRTDTQYF.

This clonotype was seen only a few times. The chain has TRBV28 and TRBJ2-1, with 9 bases lining up with TRBD1. V shed 5 bases, J shed 6 bases, and the junction held 8 bases outside the gene matches. The CDR3 spans 15 residues. Germline-derived CDR1 and CDR2 are MDHEN and SYDVKM. CDR3 DNA: TGTGCCAGCAGTCGAGCACAGGGGGCTTTCAATGAGCAGTTCTTC. This encodes CASSRAQGAFNEQFF.

The rearrangement joins TRBV10-2 to TRBJ2-7, with D hard to call. V lost 6 bases to trimming and J lost 0 bases, with 21 bases between them. The CDR3 loop spans 17 amino acids. Germline CDR1 and CDR2: WSHSY and SAAADI. This CDR3 is CASRGGRLWGSSYEQYF. The CDR3, as DNA: TGCGCCAGCAGGGGCGGCAGGCTCTGGGGAAGCTCCTACGAGCAGTACTTC.

The V call is TRBV7-2, the J call TRBJ2-2; D remains ambiguous. The CDR3 is 13 amino acids. Trimming took off 0 bases at V and 11 bases at J, with 10 bases between the two ends. Germline V gene data show CDR1 as SGHTA and CDR2 as FQGNSA. This CDR3 is CASSLASSPELFF. The CDR3 region has the DNA TGTGCCAGCAGCTTAGCGTCTAGTCCTGAGCTGTTTTTT.

This clonotype has only a few counts. The genes are TRBV20-1 and TRBJ2-7, with 9 bases aligning to TRBD1. Germline assignment: CDR1 DFQATT and CDR2 SNEGSKA (reference sequence). Trimming took 0 bases from V and 4 from J; bases not matched to a gene: 16. The CDR3 consists of 18 residues. This CDR3 is CSARDLNNLGTGTYEQYF. As DNA, the CDR3 is TGCAGTGCTAGAGATTTGAATAATCTCGGGACAGGGACTTACGAGCAGTACTTC.